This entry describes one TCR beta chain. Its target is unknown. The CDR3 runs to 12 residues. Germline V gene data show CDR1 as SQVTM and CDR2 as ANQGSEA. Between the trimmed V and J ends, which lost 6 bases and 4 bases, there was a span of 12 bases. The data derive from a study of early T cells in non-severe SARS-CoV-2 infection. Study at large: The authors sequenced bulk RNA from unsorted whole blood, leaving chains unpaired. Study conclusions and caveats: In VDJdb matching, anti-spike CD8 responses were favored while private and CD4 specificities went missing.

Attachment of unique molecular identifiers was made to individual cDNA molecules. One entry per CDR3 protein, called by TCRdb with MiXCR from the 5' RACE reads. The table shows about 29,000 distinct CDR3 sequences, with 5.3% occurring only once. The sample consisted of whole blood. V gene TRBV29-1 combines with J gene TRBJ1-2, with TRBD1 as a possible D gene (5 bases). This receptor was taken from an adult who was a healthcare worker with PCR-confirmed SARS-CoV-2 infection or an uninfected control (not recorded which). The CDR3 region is CSVGLGGYGYTF. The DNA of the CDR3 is TGCAGCGTGGGGCTGGGCGGCTATGGCTACACCTTC.